This T cell receptor beta chain was observed in a study of blood T cell repertoires in COVID-19 (dated by TCRdb to the early 2020s). About the study as a whole: Samples covering the acute and convalescent phases of COVID-19 were provided by collaborators in the United States, Italy and Spain. The prospective study material was composed of cDNA or gDNA derived from T cells, B-cell-depleted T cells, or PBMCs. The dataset comprised deeply sampled blood TCRbeta repertoires from subjects exposed to, actively infected with, or recovered from COVID-19. A freely available public database, intended as a resource for researchers studying the immune response to SARS-CoV-2, is where the repertoires were released. The samples were drawn from the first 160 participants of the ongoing ImmuneRACE study and from roughly 1,300 subjects provided by 6 global collaborators. Nearly every sample came with metadata listing a de-identified subject ID, COVID-19 status, age in years and sex. HLA class I and class II types, where available, came from metadata supplied by the sample provider rather than from assay-based typing.

TCRbeta CDR3 regions were amplified from genomic DNA using the immunoSEQ Assay, a bias-controlled multiplex PCR. The published analysis was carried out like this. Nucleated cell counts per sample were estimated from amplification of reference gene primers within the assay. Sequence reads were collapsed and filtered to measure the absolute abundance of every unique TCRbeta CDR3 rearrangement. For each sample, productive Simpson clonality was calculated as the square root of Simpson's diversity index across productive rearrangements. TCRdb limited this immuneACCESS table to in-frame rearrangements with V and J called. A share of clones is missing; checked studies link under half to unresolved V genes, and the rest is unexplained. The V and J calls and clone size come from that table; D and trimming were worked out from the DNA. This sample comprises 150,000 or so clones, 82% of them detected only once. Roughly 9.1% of the sample lies in the top ten.

Whole blood was collected in K2EDTA tubes by collaborating institutions according to the institutions' own protocols. For TCRbeta analysis, collaborator samples were shipped as frozen whole blood, as isolated PBMCs, or as DNA extracted from either sample type. CDR1 and CDR2 are read off the germline V gene as MNHEY and SVGAGI. The junction carries 14 bases between V and J, which are trimmed by 7 bases and 1 base respectively. The CDR3 sequence holds 15 residues, the cysteine and phenylalanine included. The CDR3 DNA has 45 bases and is translated from base 1. Broad study findings and their caveats: How much clinical and demographic metadata was included differed by source and by participant, and the metadata was provided uncurated.

Concerning this clone: This receptor's antigen is unknown. Base quality data are lacking; no much larger clone is found one base away.

The receptor was derived from a woman aged 70 to 79 with acute or convalescent COVID-19. Material for sequencing was peripheral blood. The V and J segments used are TRBV6-5 and TRBJ1-3, with the D gene not clear enough to name. The bases read TGTGCCAGCAAACCCTCGCGTGTTTCTGGAAACACCATATATTTT. Its protein reads: CASKPSRVSGNTIYF.